This T cell receptor beta chain was captured in a study of T cell changes during pregnancy in multiple sclerosis. Clones were sequenced by immunoSEQ multiplex PCR, and TCRdb holds only the in-frame ones, with some missing. Here the sample spans fewer than 90,000 clones, around 95% being singletons. The CDR3 runs to 15 residues. The germline gives CDR1 ENHRY, CDR2 SYGVKD. J lost 2 bases, V lost 4 bases, and 5 bases had no gene match. The sequence came from a female donor in good health, enrolled as a control in a pregnancy study. The rearrangement uses TRBV10-3 and TRBJ2-1; 7 positions agree with TRBD1. This specimen was peripheral blood, taken in the third trimester of pregnancy. The CDR3 nucleotides read TGTGCCATCAGTGGGGACCAGGGGGCCTACAATGAGCAGTTCTTC. It specifies CAISGDQGAYNEQFF.